This T cell receptor (beta chain) stems from a study of T cells in Graves' hyperthyroidism and ophthalmopathy. RNA transcripts provided the source from which TCR beta CDR3 regions were amplified. The TCR CDR3 first-round RT-PCR relied on the HTBI primer set. From the multiplex PCR reads, TCRdb called clonotypes with MiXCR, one entry per CDR3 protein. Of 550,000 to 600,000 distinct CDR3 sequences listed, 14% are singletons. This clonotype was observed many times. This CDR3 spans 15 amino acids. Germline-derived CDR1 and CDR2 are SGHDT and YYEEEE. Trimming removed 2 bases from V and 0 bases from J, with 9 bases in between.

The receptor was isolated from a woman aged 18-35 years with Graves' ophthalmopathy. What was sequenced was blood. This chain uses TRBV5-6 with TRBJ2-1; D gene uncertain. CDR3 region: CASSFSTSSYNEQFF. Written as DNA, the CDR3 is TGTGCCAGCAGCTTTTCGACAAGCTCCTACAATGAGCAGTTCTTC.